This T cell receptor (beta chain) was captured by sequencing in a study of blood T cell repertoires in COVID-19. TCRdb keeps only in-frame clones here, not all; method: immunoSEQ multiplex PCR. The table lists 450,000 to 500,000 clones, 75% to 90% of them singletons. The receptor was isolated from a woman aged 55-69 years who had recovered from COVID-19. Sequenced: PBMCs or T cells enriched from blood (not recorded which).

Here the CDR3 reads CASSLPPQRGSGPQHF. The CDR3 nucleotides read TGTGCCAGCAGTTTACCACCCCAGAGGGGGTCAGGGCCCCAGCATTTT. The chain combines TRBV28 with TRBJ1-5; possibly TRBD1 for D (6 bases). The germline CDR1 and CDR2 sequences are MDHEN and SYDVKM. Trimming cost V 2 bases and J 9 bases, with 20 bases left between them. The CDR3 length is 16 residues.